Presented here are 3 T cell receptor beta chains from one specimen sequenced in a study of OX40 agonist ivuxolimab in advanced cancers. Sequenced by immunoSEQ multiplex PCR; TCRdb stores in-frame clones only, minus some. The repertoire includes some 46,000 clones, more than 75% of them detected once, and 3% to 5% sits in the top ten. Material: CD4+ or CD8+ T cells sorted from blood, obtained in a trial of the OX40 agonist ivuxolimab. All receptors derive from an adult with an advanced solid tumor such as melanoma, head and neck, liver or kidney cancer.

This chain connects TRBV30 to TRBJ2-7, with TRBD1 identical over 12 bases. Trimming took 5 bases from V and 5 from J; bases not matched to a gene: 4. This CDR3 has 13 amino acids. Germline V lookup: CDR1 GTSNPN, CDR2 SVGIG (reference sequence). CDR3 sequence reads: CAWDWDRGHEQYF. Written as DNA, the CDR3 is TGTGCCTGGGATTGGGACAGGGGGCACGAGCAGTACTTC.

V gene TRBV28 combines with J gene TRBJ1-5; 8 bases agree with TRBD1. Germline CDR1 and CDR2: MDHEN and SYDVKM. This CDR3 region has 14 residues. Trimming removed 5 bases from V and 6 bases from J; junction bases left unmatched: 6. CDR3 in amino acids: CASSGQGRSQPQHF. In DNA form, the CDR3 reads TGTGCCAGCAGTGGACAGGGTAGGAGTCAGCCCCAGCATTTT.

The chain uses TRBV12-1 and TRBJ2-5; the D call TRBD1 from the table was never checked on the DNA. TRBV12-1 has pseudogene status. CDR3 length: 15 residues. The CDR3 nucleotides read TGTGCCAGCAGCTGGGGACAGGGATTAGGAGAGACCCAGTACTTC. This gives the protein CASSWGQGLGETQYF.